A selection of T cell receptor beta chains follows, all from one sample in a study of blood T cells in healthy people across ages. From the 5' RACE reads, TCRdb called clonotypes with MiXCR, one entry per CDR3 protein. The table shows hundreds of thousands of distinct CDR3 sequences, with roughly 30% occurring only once. Input material: blood. These receptors all come from a woman aged 80 or over in good health. The CDR3 runs from the conserved cysteine through the conserved F or W. D genes are given only for firm matches. Some rows mark clone size as missing; the rest say once, few, many or name a class of expanded clone.

j_call	d_call	v_call	clone_size	cdr3_nt	cdr3_aa
TRBJ2-1	TRBD2	TRBV7-7	many	TGTGCTAGCAGTCCGTCTAGCGGGTCCTACAATGAGCAGTTCTTC	CASSPSSGSYNEQFF
TRBJ1-4	.	TRBV20-1	.	TGCAGTGCTCGGGACACTCTCGGCGAAATACTGTTTTTT	CSARDTLGEILFF
TRBJ2-1	.	TRBV7-2	many	TGTGCCAGCAGCTCCCGGAACTCCTACAATGAGCAGTTCTTC	CASSSRNSYNEQFF
TRBJ2-1	.	TRBV20-1	.	TGCAGTGCTAGAGTGCCGGGGGGCGAGCAGTTCTTC	CSARVPGGEQFF
TRBJ1-5	TRBD1	TRBV5-6	few	TGTGCCAGCAGCTTGGGCAGGGGCCAGGGGGGCAATCAGCCCCAGCATTTT	CASSLGRGQGGNQPQHF
TRBJ2-3	TRBD2	TRBV20-1	many	TGCAGTGCCCCCCTGGTAGCGGGTGGGACTACGCAGTATTTT	CSAPLVAGGTTQYF
TRBJ1-1	.	TRBV20-1	.	TGCAGTGCTAGAGATGCAGGACGAGCGGGGCTAAACACTGAAGCTTTCTTT	CSARDAGRAGLNTEAFF
TRBJ2-5	.	TRBV30	.	TGTGCCTGGATGGGGGTCAGGGAATGGGGACAAGAGACCCAGTACTTC	CAWMGVREWGQETQYF
TRBJ1-3	.	TRBV20-1	.	TGCAGTGTTCAACACCCCTCTGGAAACACCAGATATTTT	CSVQHPSGNTRYF
TRBJ1-4	TRBD1	TRBV27	few	TGTGCCAGCAGTTTATCGGCCGGGACAGTAAATGAAAAACTGTTTTTT	CASSLSAGTVNEKLFF
TRBJ2-3	.	TRBV5-1	.	TGCGCCAGCAGCTCACCAGGGGAAGGAGATACGCAGTATTTT	CASSSPGEGDTQYF
TRBJ1-1	.	TRBV6-1	.	TGTGCCAGCATATTAGGGGGAGCTTTCTTT	CASILGGAFF
TRBJ1-1	.	TRBV6-5	.	TGTGCCAGCAGGCCGAGAGGGGCGACTGAAGCTTTCTTT	CASRPRGATEAFF
TRBJ2-7	TRBD1	TRBV20-1	few	TGCAGTGCTTCACAGGGGAAGTACGAGCAGTACTTC	CSASQGKYEQYF
TRBJ1-2	.	TRBV4-2	many	TGTGCCAGCAGCCAAGAGGTCCTTGATGGCTACACCTTC	CASSQEVLDGYTF
TRBJ2-7	.	TRBV6-6	many	TGTGCCAGCAGTCATCTAGGCCGAAGTCAGTACTTC	CASSHLGRSQYF
TRBJ2-3	.	TRBV20-1	many	TGCAGTGCTAGCCCTTTTGTGGGGTCAGATACGCAGTATTTT	CSASPFVGSDTQYF
TRBJ2-5	TRBD2	TRBV4-3	.	TGCGCCAGCAGCCCCAGGAGCGGGAGAAGCGAGACCCAGTACTTC	CASSPRSGRSETQYF
TRBJ1-5	.	TRBV28	once	TGTGCCAGCAGTTTACTTGACAGGAACAGTCAGCCCCGGCATTTT	CASSLLDRNSQPRHF
TRBJ2-1	TRBD1	TRBV20-1	.	TGCAGTGCTAGACGACCTAGGACAGGGAGTCTCTACAATGAGCAGTTCTTC	CSARRPRTGSLYNEQFF
TRBJ2-7	.	TRBV6-1	.	TGTGCCTGTCGCGGGGACAGATTATACGAGCAGTACTTC	CACRGDRLYEQYF
TRBJ1-2	.	TRBV7-2	.	TGTGCCAGCAGCTTAGCTTCCCAGACCTATGGCTACACCTTC	CASSLASQTYGYTF
TRBJ2-7	TRBD1	TRBV25-1	many	TGTGCCAGCAGTCCGCGACAGGGTTACGAGCAGTACTTC	CASSPRQGYEQYF
TRBJ2-7	.	TRBV30	.	TGTGCCTGGAGTGTCCGACCTTACGAGCAGTACTTC	CAWSVRPYEQYF
TRBJ1-5	TRBD1	TRBV7-2	.	TGTGCCAGCAGCTTAGCACAGGGGACTCGGCAGCCCCAGCATTTT	CASSLAQGTRQPQHF
TRBJ2-1	.	TRBV29-1	many	TGCAGCGTCTATGGGGGCAGGGAGCAGTTCTTC	CSVYGGREQFF